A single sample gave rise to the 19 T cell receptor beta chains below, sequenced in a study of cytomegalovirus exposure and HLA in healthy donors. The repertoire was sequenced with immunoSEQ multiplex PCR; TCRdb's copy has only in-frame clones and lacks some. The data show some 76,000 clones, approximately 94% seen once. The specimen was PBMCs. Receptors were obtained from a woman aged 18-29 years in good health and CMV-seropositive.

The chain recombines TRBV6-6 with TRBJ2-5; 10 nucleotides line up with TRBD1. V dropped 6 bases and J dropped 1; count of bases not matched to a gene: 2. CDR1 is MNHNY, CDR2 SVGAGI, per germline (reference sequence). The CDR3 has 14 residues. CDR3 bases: TGTGCCAGCAGGCGGACAGGGGGCCAAGAGACCCAGTACTTC. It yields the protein CASRRTGGQETQYF.

CDR3 protein: CASSQGPSGRNEQYF. Here the CDR3 DNA reads TGCGCCAGCAGCCAAGGGCCTAGCGGGAGGAACGAGCAGTACTTC. The J gene is TRBJ2-7, the V gene TRBV4-1; TRBD2 matches at 11 bases. Germline V gene lookup returns CDR1 MGHRA and CDR2 YSYEKL. Trimming at V came to 1 base and at J to 5 bases, leaving 4 bases not matched to a gene. The CDR3 is 15 amino acids.

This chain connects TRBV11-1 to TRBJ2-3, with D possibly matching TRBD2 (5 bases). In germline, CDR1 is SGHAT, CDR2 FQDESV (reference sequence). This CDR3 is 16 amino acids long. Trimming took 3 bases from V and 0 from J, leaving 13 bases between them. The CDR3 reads CASSFRETPSTDTQYF. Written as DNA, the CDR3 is TGTGCCAGCAGCTTTCGGGAAACCCCTAGCACAGATACGCAGTATTTT.

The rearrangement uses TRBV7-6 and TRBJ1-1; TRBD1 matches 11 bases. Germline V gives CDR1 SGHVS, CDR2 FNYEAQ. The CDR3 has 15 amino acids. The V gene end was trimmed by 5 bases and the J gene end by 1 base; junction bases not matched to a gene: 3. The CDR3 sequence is CASSAGTGGNTEAFF. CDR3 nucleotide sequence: TGTGCCAGCAGCGCCGGGACAGGGGGGAACACTGAAGCTTTCTTT.

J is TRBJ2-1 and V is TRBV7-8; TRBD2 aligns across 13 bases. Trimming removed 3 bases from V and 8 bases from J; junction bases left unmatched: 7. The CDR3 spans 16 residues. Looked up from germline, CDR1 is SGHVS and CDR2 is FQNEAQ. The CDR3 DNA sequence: TGTGCCAGCAGCTTTGGACTAGCGGGAGTAAGAGATGAGCAGTTCTTC. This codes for CASSFGLAGVRDEQFF.

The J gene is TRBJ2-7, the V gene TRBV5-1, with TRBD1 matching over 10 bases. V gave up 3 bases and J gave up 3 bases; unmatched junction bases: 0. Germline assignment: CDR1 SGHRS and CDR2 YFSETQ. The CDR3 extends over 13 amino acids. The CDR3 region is CASSWTGGYEQYF. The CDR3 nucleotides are TGCGCCAGCAGCTGGACAGGGGGCTACGAGCAGTACTTC. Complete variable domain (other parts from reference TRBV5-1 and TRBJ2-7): KAGVTQTPRYLIKTRGQQVTLSCSPISGHRSVSWYQQTPGQGLQFLFEYFSETQRNKGNFPGRFSGRQFSNSRSEMNVSTLELGDSALYLCASSWTGGYEQYFGPGTRLTVT.

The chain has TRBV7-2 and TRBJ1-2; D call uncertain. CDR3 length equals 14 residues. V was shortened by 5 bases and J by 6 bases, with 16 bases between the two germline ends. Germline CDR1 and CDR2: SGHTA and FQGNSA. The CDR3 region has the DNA TGTGCCAGCAGCCAACATAACAAAGGAGATGGCTACACCTTC. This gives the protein CASSQHNKGDGYTF.

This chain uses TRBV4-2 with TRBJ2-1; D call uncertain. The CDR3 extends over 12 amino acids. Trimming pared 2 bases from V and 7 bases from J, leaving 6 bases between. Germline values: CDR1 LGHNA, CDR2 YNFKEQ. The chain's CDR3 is CASSQLVNEQFF. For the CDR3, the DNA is TGTGCCAGCAGCCAATTAGTGAATGAGCAGTTCTTC.

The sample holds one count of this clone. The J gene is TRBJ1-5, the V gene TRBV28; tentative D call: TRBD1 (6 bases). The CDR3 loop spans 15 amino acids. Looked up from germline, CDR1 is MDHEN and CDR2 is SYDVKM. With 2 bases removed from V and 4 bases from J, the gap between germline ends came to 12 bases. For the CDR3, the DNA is TGTGCCAGCAGTTTAGCGGACAGCCGTAATCAGCCCCAGCATTTT. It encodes CASSLADSRNQPQHF.

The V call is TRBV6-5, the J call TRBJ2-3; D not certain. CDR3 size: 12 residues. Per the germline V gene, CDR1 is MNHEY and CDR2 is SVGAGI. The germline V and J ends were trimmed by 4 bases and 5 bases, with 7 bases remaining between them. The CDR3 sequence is CASSSQLDTQYF. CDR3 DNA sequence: TGTGCCAGCAGTTCACAGCTAGATACGCAGTATTTT.

The CDR3 bases are TGCACCAGCAGCCAAGGAGAGTGGTCTAGCGGGCCGAAAAACATTCAGTACTTC. This gives the protein CTSSQGEWSSGPKNIQYF. This chain connects TRBV1 to TRBJ2-4; TRBD2 reflects the table's D call only, with no check against the DNA. TRBV1 is termed a pseudogene. The CDR3 is 18 amino acids.

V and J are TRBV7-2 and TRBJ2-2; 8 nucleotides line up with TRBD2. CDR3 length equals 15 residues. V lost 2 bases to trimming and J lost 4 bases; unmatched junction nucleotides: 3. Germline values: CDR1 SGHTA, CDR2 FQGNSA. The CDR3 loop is CASSLRGGRTGELFF. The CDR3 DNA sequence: TGTGCCAGCAGCTTACGGGGGGGCCGCACCGGGGAGCTGTTTTTT.

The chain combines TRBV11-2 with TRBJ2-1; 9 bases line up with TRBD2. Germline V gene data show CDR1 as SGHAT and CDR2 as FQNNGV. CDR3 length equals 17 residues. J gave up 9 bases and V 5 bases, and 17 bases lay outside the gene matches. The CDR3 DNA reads TGTGCCAGCAGCCATTTTTCTAGCGGGGAGTGGGTCGGTGAGCAGTTCTTC. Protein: CASSHFSSGEWVGEQFF.

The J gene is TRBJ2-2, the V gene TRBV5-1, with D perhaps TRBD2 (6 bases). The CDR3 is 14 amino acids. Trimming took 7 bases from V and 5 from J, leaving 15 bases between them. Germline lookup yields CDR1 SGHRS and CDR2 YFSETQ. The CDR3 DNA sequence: TGCGCCAGCCGGGGCCTCGGAGGGACCGGGGAGCTGTTTTTT. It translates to CASRGLGGTGELFF.

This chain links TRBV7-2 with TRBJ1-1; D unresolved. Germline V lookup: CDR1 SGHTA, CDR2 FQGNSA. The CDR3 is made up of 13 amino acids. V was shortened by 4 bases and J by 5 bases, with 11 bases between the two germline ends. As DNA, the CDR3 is TGTGCCAGCAGCTCGAACACCTTGACTGAAGCTTTCTTT. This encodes CASSSNTLTEAFF.

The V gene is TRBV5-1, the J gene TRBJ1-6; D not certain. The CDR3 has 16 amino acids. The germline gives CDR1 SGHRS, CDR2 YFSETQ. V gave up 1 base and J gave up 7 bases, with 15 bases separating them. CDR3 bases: TGCGCCAGCAGCTTGAATCGTGTAGGAGGAAATTCACCCCTCCACTTT. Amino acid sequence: CASSLNRVGGNSPLHF.

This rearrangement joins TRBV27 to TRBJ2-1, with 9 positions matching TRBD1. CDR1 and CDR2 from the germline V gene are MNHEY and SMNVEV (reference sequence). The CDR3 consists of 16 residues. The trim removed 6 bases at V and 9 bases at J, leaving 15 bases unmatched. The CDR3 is CASRISIGTGFGEQFF. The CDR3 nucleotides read TGTGCCAGCAGGATATCAATTGGGACAGGGTTCGGTGAGCAGTTCTTC.

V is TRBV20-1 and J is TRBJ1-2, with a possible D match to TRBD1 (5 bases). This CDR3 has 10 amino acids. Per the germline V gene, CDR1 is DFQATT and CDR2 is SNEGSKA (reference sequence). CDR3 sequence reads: CSTGYGGYTF. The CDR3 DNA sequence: TGCAGCACAGGATATGGTGGCTACACCTTC.

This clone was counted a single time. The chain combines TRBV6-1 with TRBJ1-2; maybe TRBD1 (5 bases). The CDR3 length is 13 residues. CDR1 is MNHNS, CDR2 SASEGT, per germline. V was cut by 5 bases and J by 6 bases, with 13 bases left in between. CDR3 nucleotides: TGTGCCAGCAGTCTTACAGGAAAGGATGGCTACACCTTC. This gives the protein CASSLTGKDGYTF.